These 28 T cell receptor beta chains came from one sample sequenced in a study of T cells after yellow fever vaccination. MiXCR was run by TCRdb on the 5' RACE reads, yielding one entry per CDR3 protein. This repertoire shows 150,000 to 200,000 distinct CDR3 sequences, 9.5% to 11% found once; its top ten account for 35% to 45%. The sequences come from CD8+ T cells sorted from PBMCs, collected 15 days after the yellow fever booster vaccination. The receptors stem from a man aged 18 to 30 who received the YFV17D yellow fever vaccine.

There are a few counts of this clonotype. The V gene is TRBV6-5, the J gene TRBJ1-2; 9 positions agree with TRBD1. This CDR3 spans 13 amino acids. J gave up 5 bases and V 7 bases, and 5 bases lay outside the gene matches. The V gene's germline CDR1 is MNHEY and CDR2 SVGAGI. The CDR3 region is CASKLQGAYGYTF. CDR3 DNA: TGTGCCAGCAAATTACAGGGGGCGTATGGCTACACCTTC.

This clonotype has more than one count but fewer than ten. This chain connects TRBV4-1 to TRBJ2-6, with D perhaps TRBD1 (6 bases). From germline, CDR1 is MGHRA and CDR2 YSYEKL. The CDR3 contains 17 residues. The V end was cut by 6 bases, the J end by 0 bases, with 15 bases between. The CDR3 spells CASRQGQSGSGANVLTF. The CDR3 bases are TGCGCCAGCAGGCAGGGACAATCAGGCTCTGGGGCCAACGTCCTGACTTTC.

This clonotype was recorded many times. The chain recombines TRBV7-9 with TRBJ2-7, with D perhaps being TRBD1 or TRBD2 (5 bases each). V lost 2 bases and J lost 2, with 10 bases in between. This CDR3 has 14 residues. Germline CDR1 SEHNR, CDR2 FQNEAQ (reference sequence). DNA of the CDR3: TGTGCCAGCAGCTTATCCGGGGACCCCTACGAGCAGTACTTC. This gives the protein CASSLSGDPYEQYF.

This clonotype has only a few counts. The chain combines TRBV5-6 with TRBJ1-1, with D perhaps matching TRBD1 (6 bases). The CDR3 has 13 amino acids. Per the germline V gene, CDR1 is SGHDT and CDR2 is YYEEEE. The V end lost 1 base, the J end lost 5 bases, and 9 bases lay between the germline ends. In DNA, the CDR3 is TGTGCCAGCAGCTTGCACAGGGCGACTGAAGCTTTCTTT. It specifies CASSLHRATEAFF.

The chain couples TRBV3-1 to TRBJ2-5, with 11 bases that match TRBD2. Germline-derived CDR1 and CDR2 are LGHDT and YNNKEL (reference sequence). The CDR3 is 16 amino acids. V shed 1 base, J shed 4 bases, and the junction held 5 bases outside the gene matches. CDR3 amino acids: CASSQAGLAERETQYF. CDR3 nucleotides: TGTGCCAGCAGCCAAGCGGGACTAGCGGAGCGAGAGACCCAGTACTTC.

This clonotype has at least ten counts. The chain links TRBV28 to TRBJ2-4; tentative D call: TRBD1 (7 bases). The CDR3 contains 13 residues. V was pared by 5 bases and J by 10 bases, with 15 bases between. Germline loops: CDR1 MDHEN, CDR2 SYDVKM. For the CDR3, the DNA is TGTGCCAGCAGTCTTCGACAGGGACTGATTCAGTACTTC. Protein sequence: CASSLRQGLIQYF.

This clonotype was detected only a few times. The chain couples TRBV4-1 to TRBJ2-1; 8 bases agree with TRBD1. Germline assignment: CDR1 MGHRA and CDR2 YSYEKL. V shed 4 bases and J 0 bases; nucleotides not matched to a gene: 17. CDR3 size: 20 residues. The CDR3 region has the DNA TGCGCCAGCAGCCCAGGCCCGGGCCAGGGGGCGCGGGGCTCCTACAATGAGCAGTTCTTC. Translated, it gives CASSPGPGQGARGSYNEQFF.

This chain connects TRBV27 to TRBJ1-1, with D tentatively TRBD1 (6 bases). There are 15 residues in the CDR3. The V gene lost 0 bases and the J gene lost 5 bases, with 13 bases spanning the gap. From germline, CDR1 is MNHEY and CDR2 SMNVEV (reference sequence). The CDR3 sequence is CASSLSAVGATEAFF. The DNA of the CDR3 is TGTGCCAGCAGTTTATCGGCGGTGGGGGCTACTGAAGCTTTCTTT.

This clonotype has only a few counts. V usage is TRBV7-2 and J usage is TRBJ2-6, with 9 bases matching TRBD1. V was clipped by 1 base and J by 2 bases; unmatched bases: 6. The CDR3 has 18 amino acids. Germline V CDR1 and CDR2: SGHTA, FQGNSA. Here the CDR3 reads CASSLVWDRVAGANVLTF. In DNA, the CDR3 is TGTGCCAGCAGCTTAGTATGGGACAGGGTGGCTGGGGCCAACGTCCTGACTTTC.

This clonotype was detected a few times. The V call is TRBV14, the J call TRBJ2-5, with D perhaps matching TRBD1 (6 bases). The germline CDR1 and CDR2 sequences are SGHDN and FVKESK. The CDR3 contains 15 residues. V was pared by 1 base and J by 1 base, with 10 bases between. CDR3 protein: CASSQGYRAQETQYF. CDR3 bases: TGTGCCAGCAGCCAAGGGTACAGGGCCCAAGAGACCCAGTACTTC.

This clonotype was seen ten or more times. This rearrangement joins TRBV7-6 to TRBJ2-7, with 10 nucleotides matching TRBD1. This CDR3 has 15 amino acids. Germline CDR1 is SGHVS and CDR2 is FNYEAQ. Trimming removed 4 bases from V and 2 bases from J; junction bases left unmatched: 5. The CDR3 nucleotides are TGTGCCAGCAGCTCATCGGGACAGGGGACCTACGAGCAGTACTTC. Protein product: CASSSSGQGTYEQYF.

This clonotype came up a few times. This chain links TRBV24-1 with TRBJ1-2; D is unclear. V was pared by 0 bases and J by 3 bases, with 7 bases between. The CDR3 length is 14 residues. CDR1 KGHDR and CDR2 SFDVKD come from the germline V gene. The CDR3 here is CATSDLHRDYGYTF. The CDR3 DNA reads TGTGCCACCAGTGATTTGCACAGAGACTATGGCTACACCTTC.

This CDR3 is CSARRTGALGEQYV. The CDR3 DNA sequence: TGCAGTGCTCGACGGACAGGGGCCCTCGGCGAGCAGTACGTC. The chain employs TRBV20-1 and TRBJ2-7; TRBD1 matches at 9 bases. The CDR3 spans 14 residues. Germline V gene data show CDR1 as DFQATT and CDR2 as SNEGSKA (reference sequence). The J segment lost 6 bases and the V segment lost 5 bases, leaving 11 bases of the junction unmatched.

This clonotype was counted at least ten times. This rearrangement joins TRBV12-3 or TRBV12-4 to TRBJ1-4; TRBD1 aligns across 7 bases. V trimming: 4 bases; J trimming: 0 bases; junction bases outside the gene matches: 5. The CDR3 runs 16 residues. The CDR3 sequence is CASSSGQLATNEKLFF. The CDR3 DNA sequence: TGTGCCAGCAGTTCGGGACAGCTCGCAACTAATGAAAAACTGTTTTTT.

This clonotype was detected a few times. The chain recombines TRBV12-3 or TRBV12-4 with TRBJ2-7; D might be TRBD1 (7 bases). V was pared by 5 bases and J by 1 base, with 15 bases between. This CDR3 region has 15 residues. The CDR3 DNA reads as TGTGCCAGCAGTGCAGGGGGGTCTCCTTCCTACGAGCAGTACTTC. Residues: CASSAGGSPSYEQYF.

The rearrangement uses TRBV19 and TRBJ1-1; possibly TRBD1 for D (6 bases). The CDR3 loop spans 15 amino acids. The germline V gene has CDR1 LNHDA and CDR2 SQIVND (reference sequence). V lost 1 base, J lost 10 bases, and 19 bases lay in between. CDR3 residues: CASSIGGRPPAGAFF. DNA of the CDR3: TGTGCCAGTAGTATAGGGGGGCGGCCCCCGGCGGGAGCTTTCTTT.

This clonotype was seen a few times. The genes are TRBV5-1 and TRBJ2-3, with unresolved D. The germline V and J ends were trimmed by 7 bases and 6 bases, with 15 bases remaining between them. Germline V gives CDR1 SGHRS, CDR2 YFSETQ. The CDR3 length is 13 residues. The CDR3: CASGIRLWDTQYF. CDR3 nucleotides: TGCGCCAGCGGGATTCGACTTTGGGATACGCAGTATTTT.

The CDR3 sequence is CASSYSAAGSGNSPLHF. CDR3 sequence (DNA): TGTGCCAGCAGTTACTCAGCTGCAGGGTCGGGTAATTCACCCCTCCACTTT. This rearrangement joins TRBV6-5 to TRBJ1-6; D is perhaps TRBD1 (5 bases). CDR3 length equals 17 residues. The V gene's germline CDR1 is MNHEY and CDR2 SVGAGI. Trimming left V 0 bases short and J 6 bases short, with 15 bases between.

This clonotype appeared a few times. The CDR3 coding sequence is TGTGCCAGCAGTGAAGTTGGAGGGGTCTATGGCTACACCTTC. Encoded protein: CASSEVGGVYGYTF. The chain uses TRBV6-1 and TRBJ1-2; TRBD1 is a possible D gene (5 bases). The CDR3 is made up of 14 amino acids. Looked up from germline, CDR1 is MNHNS and CDR2 is SASEGT. V dropped 1 base and J dropped 4 bases, with 10 bases sitting between them.

CDR3 DNA sequence: TGTGCCAGCAGCTTCCCGGGGACACAGCCGGGGATGGATGAGCAGTTCTTC. As protein: CASSFPGTQPGMDEQFF. This chain joins TRBV7-2 and TRBJ2-1; tentative D call: TRBD1 (6 bases). V lost 3 bases and J lost 8, with 23 bases in between. This CDR3 has 17 amino acids. In germline, CDR1 is SGHTA, CDR2 FQGNSA. The variable domain in full, with the rest retrieved from reference TRBV7-2 and TRBJ2-1, is GAGVSQSPSNKVTEKGKDVELRCDPISGHTALYWYRQSLGQGLEFLIYFQGNSAPDKSGLPSDRFSAERTGGSVSTLTIQRTQQEDSAVYLCASSFPGTQPGMDEQFFGPGTRLTVL.

There are many counts of this clonotype. V and J are TRBV4-1 and TRBJ1-2; 8 bases match TRBD1. The junction had 7 bases not matched to a gene; V was cut back by 1 base and J by 6 bases. The CDR3 covers 15 residues. From germline, CDR1 is MGHRA and CDR2 YSYEKL. The CDR3 protein is CASSQGDRLLHGYTF. DNA for the CDR3: TGCGCCAGCAGCCAAGGGGACAGGTTGCTACATGGCTACACCTTC.

This clonotype was detected a few times. The CDR3, as DNA: TGCGCCAGCAGCCACTACCGGGACCCGGGGGATGAGCAGTTCTTC. Its protein product is CASSHYRDPGDEQFF. The chain carries TRBV4-1 and TRBJ2-1, with D maybe TRBD2 (6 bases). The CDR3 is made up of 15 amino acids. Germline values: CDR1 MGHRA, CDR2 YSYEKL. V shed 3 bases and J shed 8 bases, with 17 bases lying between them.

The V gene is TRBV12-3 or TRBV12-4, the J gene TRBJ2-7; no firm D call. The CDR3 spans 13 residues. With 2 bases removed from V and 5 bases from J, the gap between germline ends came to 10 bases. The CDR3 region is CASSLISGNEQYF. The CDR3 DNA follows: TGTGCCAGCAGTTTAATAAGTGGGAACGAGCAGTACTTC.

V is TRBV25-1 and J is TRBJ1-2, with TRBD1 as a possible D gene (5 bases). Trimming stripped 5 bases from V and 2 bases from J, with 9 bases between. The CDR3 is 13 residues long. Germline V gene data show CDR1 as MGHDK and CDR2 as SYGVNS. CDR3 residues: CASSIRTNYGYTF. The DNA for the CDR3 is TGTGCCAGCAGTATCAGGACAAACTATGGCTACACCTTC.

The V call is TRBV12-3 or TRBV12-4, the J call TRBJ1-1, with TRBD1 as a possible D gene (5 bases). The length of the CDR3 is 14 residues. V shed 6 bases and J shed 4 bases, with 15 bases lying between them. The CDR3 sequence is CASRITGGITEAFF. Here the CDR3 DNA reads TGTGCCAGCAGAATAACGGGGGGGATCACTGAAGCTTTCTTT.

The rearrangement joins TRBV5-4 to TRBJ2-3, with unresolved D. V lost 0 bases and J lost 5, with 4 bases in between. The CDR3 totals 12 residues. The germline gives CDR1 SGHNT, CDR2 YYREEE (reference sequence). CDR3 coding DNA: TGTGCCAGCAGCTTGGAGCGAGATACGCAGTATTTT. Amino acid sequence: CASSLERDTQYF.

This clonotype has ten or more counts. Written as DNA, the CDR3 is TGCGCCAGCAGCTTGGGGGACAGGGAAGACAATGAGCAGTTCTTC. Its translation is CASSLGDREDNEQFF. The chain uses TRBV5-1 and TRBJ2-1, with TRBD1 matching over 9 bases. Germline V CDR1 and CDR2: SGHRS, YFSETQ. The V gene end was trimmed by 0 bases and the J gene end by 5 bases; junction bases not matched to a gene: 3. This CDR3 has 15 residues.

This clonotype came up a few times. The chain combines TRBV5-1 with TRBJ1-6; D is uncertain. CDR3 length equals 16 residues. V dropped 0 bases and J dropped 5 bases, with 12 bases sitting between them. Germline CDR1 is SGHRS and CDR2 is YFSETQ. In DNA, the CDR3 is TGCGCCAGCAGCTTGGAAGGAGTTCTGAATAATTCACCCCTCCACTTT. Translation gives CASSLEGVLNNSPLHF.